Sequencing of this TCR beta chain was carried out in a study of pediatric ulcerative colitis. Rectal tissue came from one to two pinch biopsies taken at colonoscopy. This table comes from immunoSEQ multiplex PCR, and its TCRdb copy is limited to in-frame clones, with some not included. The table includes 45,000 to 55,000 clones, over 70% detected once. CDR1 is SGHKS and CDR2 is YYEKEE in the germline V gene (reference sequence). This CDR3 has 15 amino acids. Losses at the gene ends were 0 bases for V and 3 bases for J; bases not matched to a gene: 3. The sample comprised gut tissue. The source of this sequence is a girl aged 5 to 17 with moderate ulcerative colitis. The genes are TRBV5-5 and TRBJ1-2, with 9 bases identical to TRBD1. This CDR3 reads CASSLGGQGYYGYTF. CDR3 nucleotide sequence: TGTGCCAGCAGCTTGGGGGGACAGGGTTACTATGGCTACACCTTC.